Presented here are 2 T cell receptor beta chains from one specimen sequenced in a study of blood T cell repertoires in COVID-19 (dated by TCRdb to 2018 to 2021). Library method: the immunoSEQ multiplex PCR assay. The table comes from immuneACCESS by way of TCRdb, which keeps in-frame sequences with V and J called. Part of the clones is missing from these tables; in studies checked, under half for an unresolved V gene and the rest for unknown reasons. Recorded for this sample are about 99,000 clones; around 84% of them occurred a single time. Jointly, the top ten make up around 2% of the sample. Specimen: peripheral blood. Source of these receptors: a man between 65 and 85 years old with active or convalescent COVID-19.

The V gene is TRBV5-1, the J gene TRBJ2-7; 10 nucleotides match TRBD2. This CDR3 has 16 residues. Trimming cost V 0 bases and J 2 bases; bases outside gene matches: 5. CDR1 SGHRS and CDR2 YFSETQ come from the germline V gene. This chain's CDR3 is CASSLDLAGAAYEQYF. The DNA for the CDR3 is TGCGCCAGCAGCTTGGACCTAGCGGGGGCCGCCTACGAGCAGTACTTC.

There are a few counts of this clone. CDR3 sequence (DNA): TGCGCCAGCAGCTCCAGCGGGGCCATGACCACTGAAGCTTTCTTT. Its protein is CASSSSGAMTTEAFF. The rearrangement links TRBV5-1 to TRBJ1-1; D is possibly TRBD1 (5 bases). The V end lost 3 bases, the J end lost 4 bases, and 16 bases lay between the germline ends. This CDR3 comprises 15 residues. Germline V CDR1 and CDR2: SGHRS, YFSETQ.